Ten or more counts support the clone carrying this T cell receptor (beta chain). The data stem from a study of T cell repertoires in cytomegalovirus infection. Study overall: The public TCR beta signatures pointed to both CMV infection and matching HLA type.

Trimming took 5 bases from V and 0 from J; bases not matched to a gene: 9. Germline V gene data show CDR1 as MDHEN and CDR2 as SYDVKM. This CDR3 contains 17 residues. Each CDR3 protein gets one entry after TCRdb re-called the reads with MiXCR. The profile shows 150,000 to 180,000 distinct CDR3 sequences, around 24% of them singletons. The source material was PBMCs. The chain joins TRBV28 to TRBJ1-1; 10 bases line up with TRBD1. The source is a human donor in good health (CMV status not recorded). Some clones in this sample may be carry-over from other donors' samples. This CDR3 is CASSTLLTGGMNTEAFF. CDR3 coding DNA: TGTGCCAGCAGTACCCTGTTGACAGGGGGCATGAACACTGAAGCTTTCTTT. The whole variable domain, filled in from reference TRBV28 and TRBJ1-1, reads DVKVTQSSRYLVKRTGEKVFLECVQDMDHENMFWYRQDPGLGLRLIYFSYDVKMKEKGDIPEGYSVSREKKERFSLILESASTNQTSMYLCASSTLLTGGMNTEAFFGQGTRLTVV.